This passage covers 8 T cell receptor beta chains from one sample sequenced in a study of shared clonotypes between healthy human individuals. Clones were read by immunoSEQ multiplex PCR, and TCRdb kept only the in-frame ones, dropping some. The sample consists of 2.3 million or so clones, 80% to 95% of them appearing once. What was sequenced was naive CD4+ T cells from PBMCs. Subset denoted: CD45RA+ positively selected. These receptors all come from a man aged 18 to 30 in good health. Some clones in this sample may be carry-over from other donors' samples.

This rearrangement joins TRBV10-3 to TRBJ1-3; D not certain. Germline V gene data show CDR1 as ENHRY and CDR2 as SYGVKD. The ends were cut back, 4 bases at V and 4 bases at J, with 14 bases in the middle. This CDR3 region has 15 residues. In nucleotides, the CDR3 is TGTGCCATCAGTGCGTCAGTCGTACAGGGAAACACCATATATTTT. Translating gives CAISASVVQGNTIYF.

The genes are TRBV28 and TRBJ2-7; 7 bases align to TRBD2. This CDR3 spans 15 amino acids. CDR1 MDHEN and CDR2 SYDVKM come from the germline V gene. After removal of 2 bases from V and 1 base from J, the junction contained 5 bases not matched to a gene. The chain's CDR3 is CASSLAAGVSYEQYF. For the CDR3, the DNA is TGTGCCAGCAGTTTAGCTGCGGGAGTGTCCTACGAGCAGTACTTC.

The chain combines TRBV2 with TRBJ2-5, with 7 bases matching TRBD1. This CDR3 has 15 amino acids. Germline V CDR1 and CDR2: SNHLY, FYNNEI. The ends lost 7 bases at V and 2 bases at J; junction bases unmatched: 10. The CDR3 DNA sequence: TGTGCCAGCACCAGAAAAGGGACAGATCAAGAGACCCAGTACTTC. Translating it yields CASTRKGTDQETQYF.

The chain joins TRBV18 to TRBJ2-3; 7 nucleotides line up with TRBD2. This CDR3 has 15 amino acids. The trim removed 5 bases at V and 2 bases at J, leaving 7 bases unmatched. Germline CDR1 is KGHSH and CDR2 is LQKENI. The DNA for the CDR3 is TGTGCCAGCTCAGCCTGGGAGGGGCTCACAGATACGCAGTATTTT. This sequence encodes CASSAWEGLTDTQYF.

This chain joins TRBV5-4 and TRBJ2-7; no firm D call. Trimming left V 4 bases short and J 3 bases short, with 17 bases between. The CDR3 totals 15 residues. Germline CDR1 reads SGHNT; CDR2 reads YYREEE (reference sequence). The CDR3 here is CASSASSGRNYEQYF. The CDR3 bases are TGTGCCAGCAGCGCCTCTTCCGGTCGGAACTACGAGCAGTACTTC.

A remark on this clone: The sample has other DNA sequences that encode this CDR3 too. CDR3 nucleotide sequence: TGCAGCGTAAGACAGGGCACAGATACGCAGTATTTT. It specifies CSVRQGTDTQYF. The chain is built from TRBV29-1 and TRBJ2-3; the D gene is possibly TRBD1 (6 bases). V lost 6 bases, J lost 1 base, and 8 bases lay in between. This CDR3 contains 12 residues. Germline loops: CDR1 SQVTM, CDR2 ANQGSEA.

For the CDR3, the DNA is TGTGCCACCAGCTGGGGCGGGAGCACAGATACGCAGTATTTT. It yields the protein CATSWGGSTDTQYF. V and J are TRBV15 and TRBJ2-3, with D perhaps being TRBD1 or TRBD2 (5 bases each). CDR1 and CDR2 (germline): LNHNV, YYDKDF (reference sequence). The CDR3 contains 14 residues. The V gene lost 5 bases and the J gene lost 0 bases, with 9 bases spanning the gap.

Written as DNA, the CDR3 is TGTGCCAGCAGTCCGGTGGGGGGCCAAGAGACCCAGTACTTC. Translated: CASSPVGGQETQYF. The V and J genes are TRBV28 and TRBJ2-5, with TRBD2 as a possible D gene (6 bases). V lost 5 bases, J lost 1 base, and 11 bases lay in between. CDR3 length: 14 amino acids. CDR1 is MDHEN and CDR2 is SYDVKM in the germline V gene.